This TCR beta chain was identified during a study of cytomegalovirus exposure and HLA in healthy donors. Notes on the study in general: In a later analysis, a missense DCLRE1C variant was linked to TCR beta V- and J-gene trimming. According to the study, 180 or so TCR beta chains were cytomegalovirus-associated.

These donors, healthy bone marrow donors, were studied. PCR was performed using 60 Vbeta and 13 Jbeta primers. Here immunoSEQ multiplex PCR was the method, and the copy in TCRdb shows in-frame clones only, minus some. Found here are 90,000 to 150,000 clones, over 65% of them singletons; the top ten hold less than 3%. As for this clone: What it recognizes is unknown.

Sequencing was performed on PBMCs. The sequence was obtained from a female donor in good health and CMV-seronegative.

CDR3 sequence: CAISSSGQIAGAQYF. DNA of the CDR3: TGTGCCATCAGTTCCTCGGGACAGATCGCCGGGGCCCAGTACTTC. This chain joins TRBV10-3 and TRBJ2-5, with 7 positions matching TRBD1. The CDR3 is 15 amino acids. With V trimmed by 5 bases and J by 9 bases, 15 bases remained unmatched. CDR1 and CDR2 (germline): ENHRY, SYGVKD.